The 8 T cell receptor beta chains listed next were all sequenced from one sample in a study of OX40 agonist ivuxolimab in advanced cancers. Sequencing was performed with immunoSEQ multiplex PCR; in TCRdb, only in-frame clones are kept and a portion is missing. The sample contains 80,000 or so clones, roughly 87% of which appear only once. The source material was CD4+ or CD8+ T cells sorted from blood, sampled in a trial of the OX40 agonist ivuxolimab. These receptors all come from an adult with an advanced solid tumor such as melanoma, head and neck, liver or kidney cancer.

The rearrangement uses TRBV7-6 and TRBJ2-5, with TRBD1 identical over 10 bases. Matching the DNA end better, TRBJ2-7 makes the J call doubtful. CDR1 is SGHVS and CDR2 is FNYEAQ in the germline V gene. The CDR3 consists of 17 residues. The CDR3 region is CASSLGVSGTGDYEQYF. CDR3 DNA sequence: TGTGCCAGCAGCTTAGGGGTATCCGGGACAGGGGACTACGAGCAGTACTTC.

The CDR3 nucleotides read TGTGCCAGCAGCGTCCAGGGGGCCATCACAACTAATGAAAAACTGTTTTTT. This encodes CASSVQGAITTNEKLFF. V is TRBV9 and J is TRBJ1-4; 8 bases match TRBD1. The CDR3 runs 17 residues. Germline CDR1 and CDR2: SGDLS and YYNGEE. J was trimmed by 0 bases and V by 2 bases; bases with no gene match: 6.

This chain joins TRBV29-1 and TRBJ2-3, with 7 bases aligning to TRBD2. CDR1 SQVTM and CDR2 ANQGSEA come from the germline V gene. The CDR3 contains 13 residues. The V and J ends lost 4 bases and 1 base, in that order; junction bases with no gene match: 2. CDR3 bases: TGCAGCGTTGCGGGGGGAGGCACAGATACGCAGTATTTT. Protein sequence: CSVAGGGTDTQYF.

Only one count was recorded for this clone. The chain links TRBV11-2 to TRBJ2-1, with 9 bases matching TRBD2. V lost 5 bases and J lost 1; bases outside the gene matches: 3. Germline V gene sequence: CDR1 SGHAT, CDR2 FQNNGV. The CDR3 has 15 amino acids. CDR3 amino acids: CASSPLAGSYNEQFF. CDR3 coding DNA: TGTGCCAGCAGCCCACTAGCGGGTTCCTACAATGAGCAGTTCTTC.

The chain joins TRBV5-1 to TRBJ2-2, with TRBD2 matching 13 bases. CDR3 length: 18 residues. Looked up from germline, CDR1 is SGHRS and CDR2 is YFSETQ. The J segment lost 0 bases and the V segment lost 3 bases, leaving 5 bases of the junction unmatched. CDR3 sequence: CASSSRLAGGSNTGELFF. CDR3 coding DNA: TGCGCCAGCAGCTCCCGACTAGCGGGGGGTTCGAACACCGGGGAGCTGTTTTTT.

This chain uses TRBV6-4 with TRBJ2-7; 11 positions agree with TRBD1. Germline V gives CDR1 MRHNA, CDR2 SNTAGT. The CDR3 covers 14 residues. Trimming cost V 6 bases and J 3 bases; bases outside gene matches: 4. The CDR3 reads CASRLGTGGYEQYF. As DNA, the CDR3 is TGTGCCAGCAGACTCGGGACAGGGGGCTACGAGCAGTACTTC.

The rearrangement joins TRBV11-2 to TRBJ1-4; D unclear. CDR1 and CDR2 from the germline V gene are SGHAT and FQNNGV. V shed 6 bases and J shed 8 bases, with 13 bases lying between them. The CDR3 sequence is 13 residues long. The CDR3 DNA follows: TGTGCCAGCAGACATTGGAGATCCGAAAAACTGTTTTTT. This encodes CASRHWRSEKLFF.

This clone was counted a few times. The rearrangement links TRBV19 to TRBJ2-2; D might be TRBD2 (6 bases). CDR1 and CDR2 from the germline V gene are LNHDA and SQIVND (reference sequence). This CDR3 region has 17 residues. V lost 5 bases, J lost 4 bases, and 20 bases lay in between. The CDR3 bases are TGTGCCAGTAGTCCACCGGGGCGGGGTAAGGGCACCGGGGAGCTGTTTTTT. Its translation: CASSPPGRGKGTGELFF. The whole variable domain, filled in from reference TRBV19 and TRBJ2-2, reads DGGITQSPKYLFRKEGQNVTLSCEQNLNHDAMYWYRQDPGQGLRLIYYSQIVNDFQKGDIAEGYSVSREKKESFPLTVTSAQKNPTAFYLCASSPPGRGKGTGELFFGEGSRLTVL.